The 20 T cell receptor beta chains reported below all come from one sample, sequenced in a study of cytomegalovirus exposure and HLA in healthy donors. The PCR was carried out with 60 Vbeta primers and 13 Jbeta primers. TCRdb keeps only in-frame clones here, not all; method: immunoSEQ multiplex PCR. Among roughly 180,000 clones listed, roughly 82% were seen once. Sequenced sample: PBMCs. The receptors originated from a girl aged 2-10 years in good health and CMV-seropositive.

The chain joins TRBV4-2 to TRBJ1-2, with 9 bases lining up with TRBD1. Germline V gene lookup returns CDR1 LGHNA and CDR2 YNFKEQ. The V and J ends lost 5 bases and 11 bases, in that order; junction bases with no gene match: 12. The CDR3 contains 14 residues. The DNA of the CDR3 is TGTGCCAGCAGCAGCAAGGGACAGGGCTTGAGGTACACCTTC. Its translation: CASSSKGQGLRYTF.

The J gene is TRBJ1-3, the V gene TRBV7-9; 9 positions agree with TRBD1. The CDR3 length is 17 residues. Per germline, CDR1 SEHNR and CDR2 FQNEAQ (reference sequence). With V trimmed by 0 bases and J by 0 bases, 3 bases remained unmatched. The CDR3 region has the DNA TGTGCCAGCAGCTTAGCACAGGGGGCCAACTCTGGAAACACCATATATTTT. Translated, it gives CASSLAQGANSGNTIYF.

The chain employs TRBV13 and TRBJ2-2; no clear D gene. CDR3 length equals 15 residues. Trimming stripped 4 bases from V and 1 base from J, with 10 bases between. Germline-derived CDR1 and CDR2 are PRHDT and FYEKMQ (reference sequence). The CDR3 bases are TGTGCCAGCAGCTCGGATAGCTTGAACACCGGGGAGCTGTTTTTT. It translates to CASSSDSLNTGELFF.

For this clone: The same CDR3 can be traced to other DNA sequences in this sample. The chain employs TRBV5-1 and TRBJ1-2, with TRBD1 matching over 7 bases. This CDR3 contains 13 residues. V lost 0 bases and J lost 6; bases outside the gene matches: 2. From germline, CDR1 is SGHRS and CDR2 YFSETQ. The CDR3 DNA reads as TGCGCCAGCAGCTTGGGACAGGGCGATGGCTACACCTTC. The encoded protein is CASSLGQGDGYTF.

The J gene is TRBJ1-1, the V gene TRBV6-6; D remains ambiguous. V was shortened by 7 bases and J by 4 bases, with 7 bases between the two germline ends. Germline loops: CDR1 MNHNY, CDR2 SVGAGI (reference sequence). The CDR3 totals 11 residues. CDR3 sequence: CASIHGTEAFF. The DNA of the CDR3 is TGTGCCAGCATCCACGGCACTGAAGCTTTCTTT.

For the CDR3, the DNA is TGTGCCAGAAGGGGGGGGCCTTACACTGAAGCTTTCTTT. It translates to CARRGGPYTEAFF. V gene TRBV6-1 combines with J gene TRBJ1-1, with a possible D match to TRBD1 (6 bases). The germline gives CDR1 MNHNS, CDR2 SASEGT. V was cut by 9 bases and J by 3 bases, with 14 bases left in between. There are 13 residues in the CDR3.

The DNA of the CDR3 is TGCGCCAGCAGTGTGATAGCGGAGGATGAGCAGTTCTTC. This translates into CASSVIAEDEQFF. The chain combines TRBV10-1 with TRBJ2-1, with a possible D match to TRBD2 (6 bases). Trimming cost V 4 bases and J 8 bases, with 12 bases left between them. The CDR3 is 13 residues long. Germline V gene data show CDR1 as WNHNN and CDR2 as SYGVQD (reference sequence).

V usage is TRBV7-3 and J usage is TRBJ2-7; a possible D gene is TRBD2 (7 bases). Trimming shortened V by 4 bases and J by 6 bases, and 16 bases separated the two germline ends. The CDR3 is made up of 14 amino acids. Germline-derived CDR1 and CDR2 are SGHTA and FQGTGA. This chain's CDR3 is CASSSGGQDSEQYF. The DNA of the CDR3 is TGTGCCAGCAGCTCCGGGGGGCAGGACTCCGAGCAGTACTTC.

This clone was found a few times. The V and J genes are TRBV27 and TRBJ1-1, with D maybe TRBD1 (6 bases). Germline V gene sequence: CDR1 MNHEY, CDR2 SMNVEV (reference sequence). Trimming left V 2 bases short and J 5 bases short, with 6 bases between. The CDR3 runs 12 residues. In DNA form, the CDR3 reads TGTGCCAGCAGTTTAAGGGGGACTGAAGCTTTCTTT. This codes for CASSLRGTEAFF.

The chain joins TRBV7-8 to TRBJ2-7; 9 positions agree with TRBD1. With 3 bases clipped from V and 3 bases from J, the junction kept 9 bases outside the gene matches. The CDR3 extends over 16 amino acids. Germline V gene lookup returns CDR1 SGHVS and CDR2 FQNEAQ. The DNA of the CDR3 is TGTGCCAGCAGCTTGTTGACAGGGGGTTCGTTCTACGAGCAGTACTTC. Translated: CASSLLTGGSFYEQYF.

V is TRBV7-9 and J is TRBJ2-7; D gene uncertain. Trimming left V 0 bases short and J 6 bases short, with 9 bases between. The CDR3 is made up of 13 amino acids. Germline loops: CDR1 SEHNR, CDR2 FQNEAQ (reference sequence). The CDR3 nucleotides are TGTGCCAGCAGCTTAGCATCACCGAGCGAGCAGTACTTC. As protein: CASSLASPSEQYF. The whole variable domain, filled in from reference TRBV7-9 and TRBJ2-7, reads DTGVSQNPRHKITKRGQNVTFRCDPISEHNRLYWYRQTLGQGPEFLTYFQNEAQLEKSRLLSDRFSAERPKGSFSTLEIQRTEQGDSAMYLCASSLASPSEQYFGPGTRLTVT.

This chain connects TRBV6-6 to TRBJ2-7; TRBD2 is a possible D gene (6 bases). Germline V gene sequence: CDR1 MNHNY, CDR2 SVGAGI (reference sequence). The V gene lost 6 bases and the J gene lost 0 bases, with 9 bases spanning the gap. The length of the CDR3 is 13 residues. As DNA, the CDR3 is TGTGCCAGCAGCCGGGAGAGCTCCTACGAGCAGTACTTC. Encoded protein: CASSRESSYEQYF.

This chain links TRBV15 with TRBJ2-7; the match to TRBD2 covers 9 bases. V dropped 9 bases and J dropped 0; count of bases not matched to a gene: 9. The CDR3 spans 15 residues. CDR1 LNHNV and CDR2 YYDKDF come from the germline V gene (reference sequence). CDR3 sequence: CATGVAGDLSYEQYF. CDR3 bases: TGTGCCACGGGAGTAGCGGGGGACCTCTCCTACGAGCAGTACTTC.

CDR3 bases: TGTGCCAGTAGTATTAAGACAACGCGGGCAACTAATGAAAAACTGTTTTTT. Residues: CASSIKTTRATNEKLFF. The rearrangement uses TRBV19 and TRBJ1-4; D is ambiguous. Trimming took off 3 bases at V and 0 bases at J, with 14 bases between the two ends. The CDR3 is 17 residues long. Germline CDR1 LNHDA, CDR2 SQIVND (reference sequence).

The chain carries TRBV19 and TRBJ1-1; 9 bases match TRBD1. CDR1 is LNHDA, CDR2 SQIVND, per germline (reference sequence). V was clipped by 5 bases and J by 10 bases; unmatched bases: 14. The CDR3 extends over 15 amino acids. The CDR3: CASSSQGARAVAAFF. The CDR3, as DNA: TGTGCCAGTAGTTCACAGGGGGCCAGGGCGGTGGCAGCTTTCTTT.

This clone was seen just once. This chain joins TRBV7-6 and TRBJ2-1; 11 bases line up with TRBD2. The germline CDR1 and CDR2 sequences are SGHVS and FNYEAQ. Trimming took 1 base from V and 5 from J; bases not matched to a gene: 4. The CDR3 extends over 16 amino acids. The CDR3 here is CASSLELLAGDNEQFF. CDR3 nucleotide sequence: TGTGCCAGCAGCTTAGAGTTACTAGCGGGAGACAATGAGCAGTTCTTC.

The J gene is TRBJ2-3, the V gene TRBV21-1; the D call TRBD2 from the table was never checked on the DNA. TRBV21-1 is classified as a pseudogene. CDR3 length: 14 residues. In DNA, the CDR3 is TGTGCCAGCAGCGTCCAGAGGGAGAGTTATACGCAGTATTTT. It codes for CASSVQRESYTQYF.

This chain uses TRBV2 with TRBJ2-7, with 11 bases identical to TRBD1. V shed 10 bases, J shed 0 bases, and the junction held 8 bases outside the gene matches. CDR1 SNHLY and CDR2 FYNNEI come from the germline V gene. The CDR3 loop spans 15 amino acids. The CDR3 region has the DNA TGTGCCACCACCGGGACAGGGGGGAGCTCCTACGAGCAGTACTTC. Residues: CATTGTGGSSYEQYF.

The V gene is TRBV5-1, the J gene TRBJ2-3, with TRBD2 matching 10 bases. The V gene's germline CDR1 is SGHRS and CDR2 YFSETQ. This CDR3 spans 14 amino acids. Trimming removed 2 bases from V and 6 bases from J; junction bases left unmatched: 3. The CDR3 region has the DNA TGCGCCAGCAGCTTCACTAGCGGGACGGATACGCAGTATTTT. Protein product: CASSFTSGTDTQYF.

This sequence joins TRBV5-1 and TRBJ2-2, with 12 nucleotides matching TRBD2. Per the germline V gene, CDR1 is SGHRS and CDR2 is YFSETQ. Unmatched junction bases numbered 7, after V lost 2 bases and J lost 5 bases. The length of the CDR3 is 17 residues. CDR3 in DNA: TGCGCCAGCAGCTTCCTAGCGGGAGGGCCGGGAACCGGGGAGCTGTTTTTT. Translation: CASSFLAGGPGTGELFF.